A single sample gave rise to the 32 T cell receptor beta chains below, sequenced in a study of cytomegalovirus exposure and HLA in healthy donors. The PCR ran on 60 Vbeta and 13 Jbeta primers. Generated by immunoSEQ multiplex PCR, the TCRdb table keeps only in-frame clones and is missing some. The top ten hold 4.5% to 5.5% of the sample, which has approximately 180,000 clones, almost 85% seen once. The sequenced sample was PBMCs. The receptor set was obtained from a girl aged 10-17 years in good health and CMV-seropositive.

This clone was picked up one time. The chain couples TRBV27 to TRBJ2-1; a possible D gene is TRBD1 (6 bases). The CDR3 consists of 14 residues. Germline CDR1 MNHEY, CDR2 SMNVEV (reference sequence). The ends were cut back, 5 bases at V and 6 bases at J, with 14 bases in the middle. The CDR3 nucleotides read TGTGCCAGCAGTACCTATCTGACAGGCAATGAGCAGTTCTTC. Encoded protein: CASSTYLTGNEQFF.

A note on this clone: Other DNA sequences from this sample encode an identical CDR3 as well. The chain joins TRBV9 to TRBJ1-5, with D perhaps matching TRBD1 (5 bases). Per germline, CDR1 SGDLS and CDR2 YYNGEE. The V end was cut by 2 bases, the J end by 4 bases, with 10 bases between. The CDR3 covers 14 residues. The CDR3 nucleotides are TGTGCCAGCAGCGTTGGAGACAGAAATCAGCCCCAGCATTTT. The encoded protein is CASSVGDRNQPQHF.

This clone was seen just once. The chain combines TRBV2 with TRBJ1-1, with D perhaps matching TRBD1 (6 bases). This CDR3 is 14 amino acids long. V was pared by 6 bases and J by 5 bases, with 16 bases between. CDR1 is SNHLY, CDR2 FYNNEI, per germline. CDR3 sequence: CASSYRELGTEAFF. In DNA, the CDR3 is TGTGCCAGCAGCTACAGGGAGTTAGGAACTGAAGCTTTCTTT.

The chain employs TRBV4-1 and TRBJ1-1; no clear D. CDR3 length: 12 residues. V was cut by 0 bases and J by 6 bases, with 5 bases left in between. Germline V gene lookup returns CDR1 MGHRA and CDR2 YSYEKL. CDR3 loop: CASSQDLSEAFF. CDR3 bases: TGCGCCAGCAGCCAAGACTTATCTGAAGCTTTCTTT.

This chain links TRBV29-1 with TRBJ2-2; weak D call: TRBD1 (5 bases). Trimming left V 8 bases short and J 6 bases short, with 13 bases between. CDR3 size: 12 residues. Per the germline V gene, CDR1 is SQVTM and CDR2 is ANQGSEA. The CDR3 bases are TGCAGCAGCAGGGTAGGGGCCGGGGAGCTGTTTTTT. Translating gives CSSRVGAGELFF.

The chain recombines TRBV11-2 with TRBJ1-3, with D possibly TRBD1 on 6 matching bases. The CDR3 sequence is 15 residues long. V was trimmed by 5 bases and J by 0 bases, leaving 11 bases between them. Germline V gene data show CDR1 as SGHAT and CDR2 as FQNNGV. CDR3 nucleotide sequence: TGTGCCAGCAGCGTTCAGGGGTCCTCTGGAAACACCATATATTTT. Its translation: CASSVQGSSGNTIYF. The full variable domain, completed using reference TRBV11-2 and TRBJ1-3, is EAGVAQSPRYKIIEKRQSVAFWCNPISGHATLYWYQQILGQGPKLLIQFQNNGVVDDSQLPKDRFSAERLKGVDSTLKIQPAKLEDSAVYLCASSVQGSSGNTIYFGEGSWLTVV.

The chain carries TRBV27 and TRBJ1-2; D possibly corresponds to TRBD1 (6 bases). The germline CDR1 and CDR2 sequences are MNHEY and SMNVEV (reference sequence). Trimming removed 4 bases at V and 1 base at J, with 22 bases between. This CDR3 comprises 18 residues. The CDR3 DNA reads TGTGCCAGCAGTTATACAGGGTTAGGGAATCGGCTTAACTATGGCTACACCTTC. Its translation: CASSYTGLGNRLNYGYTF.

The V and J genes are TRBV10-3 and TRBJ2-1; 7 nucleotides align to TRBD1. In germline, CDR1 is ENHRY, CDR2 SYGVKD. The V gene end was trimmed by 8 bases and the J gene end by 2 bases; junction bases not matched to a gene: 6. CDR3 size: 14 residues. The CDR3 DNA reads as TGTGCCATCGAGCCCGGGACAGCCTACAATGAGCAGTTCTTC. Amino acids: CAIEPGTAYNEQFF.

V usage is TRBV7-6 and J usage is TRBJ2-1; D is ambiguous. Germline V gene lookup returns CDR1 SGHVS and CDR2 FNYEAQ. This CDR3 region has 15 residues. V lost 5 bases to trimming and J lost 4 bases, with 15 bases between them. CDR3 in DNA: TGTGCCAGCAGCCAGACTCAAGCAAGGTACAATGAGCAGTTCTTC. Its translation is CASSQTQARYNEQFF.

This chain connects TRBV13 to TRBJ1-2; TRBD1 agrees at 10 bases. The CDR3 spans 16 residues. The V segment lost 0 bases and the J segment 8 bases; nucleotides outside the gene matches: 9. Germline assignment: CDR1 PRHDT and CDR2 FYEKMQ (reference sequence). The CDR3 region has the DNA TGTGCCAGCAGCTTAGGCCGGGGGACAGGGGTAGACGGCTACACCTTC. Protein: CASSLGRGTGVDGYTF.

This clone was picked up a small number of times. V and J are TRBV9 and TRBJ1-1, with TRBD1 as a possible D gene (6 bases). The CDR3 spans 17 residues. V was pared by 3 bases and J by 0 bases, with 18 bases between. In germline, CDR1 is SGDLS, CDR2 YYNGEE. As DNA, the CDR3 is TGTGCCAGCAGCGGTCGGGGGGGCGCGTCTATGAACACTGAAGCTTTCTTT. Amino acids: CASSGRGGASMNTEAFF.

This clone was seen more than once but under ten times. V usage is TRBV6-5 and J usage is TRBJ2-7; D is perhaps TRBD2 (5 bases). The V gene's germline CDR1 is MNHEY and CDR2 SVGAGI. Trimming left V 5 bases short and J 3 bases short, with 11 bases between. The CDR3 runs 13 residues. This CDR3 is CASSEREDYEQYF. In DNA form, the CDR3 reads TGTGCCAGCAGTGAGAGGGAAGACTACGAGCAGTACTTC.

The chain couples TRBV10-1 to TRBJ2-1; TRBD1 aligns across 10 bases. The CDR3 spans 15 residues. J gave up 2 bases and V 3 bases, and 1 base lay outside the gene matches. CDR1 is WNHNN and CDR2 is SYGVQD in the germline V gene (reference sequence). The CDR3 loop is CASSEGQGAYNEQFF. As DNA, the CDR3 is TGCGCCAGCAGTGAAGGACAGGGGGCCTACAATGAGCAGTTCTTC.

The V and J genes are TRBV6-1 and TRBJ2-2, with TRBD2 identical over 16 bases. Germline trimming cut 7 bases from V and 9 bases from J; bases unmatched to any gene: 5. CDR3 length: 15 amino acids. Germline-derived CDR1 and CDR2 are MNHNS and SASEGT. This CDR3 is CASTSGLAGGRELFF. CDR3 sequence (DNA): TGTGCCAGCACTTCGGGACTAGCGGGGGGGCGGGAGCTGTTTTTT.

V gene TRBV15 combines with J gene TRBJ1-6; 9 bases line up with TRBD1. V trimming: 5 bases; J trimming: 10 bases; junction bases outside the gene matches: 6. CDR1 is LNHNV and CDR2 is YYDKDF in the germline V gene (reference sequence). The CDR3 runs 14 residues. In nucleotides, the CDR3 is TGTGCCACCAGCGAGGACAGGGGATTCTCACCCCTCCACTTT. This encodes CATSEDRGFSPLHF.

The rearrangement joins TRBV7-6 to TRBJ2-1; 12 nucleotides match TRBD2. CDR1 and CDR2 from the germline V gene are SGHVS and FNYEAQ. This CDR3 comprises 15 residues. V shed 6 bases and J 10 bases; nucleotides not matched to a gene: 10. CDR3 coding DNA: TGTGCCAGCAGGCAACTAGCGGGGGGCCCCAGGGAGCAGTTCTTC. Protein product: CASRQLAGGPREQFF.

This chain uses TRBV28 with TRBJ1-1, with a weak D call TRBD1 (6 bases). Deletions cut 7 bases from V and 0 bases from J, with 21 bases between. CDR3 size: 17 residues. Germline CDR1 MDHEN, CDR2 SYDVKM. In DNA form, the CDR3 reads TGTGCCAGCAAGGGGTGGGGACACGAAAGATTGAACACTGAAGCTTTCTTT. Encoded protein: CASKGWGHERLNTEAFF.

This chain uses TRBV9 with TRBJ1-6, with D maybe TRBD1 (6 bases). The CDR3 runs 15 residues. Between the trimmed V and J ends, which lost 7 bases and 5 bases, there was a span of 16 bases. Germline loops: CDR1 SGDLS, CDR2 YYNGEE. In nucleotides, the CDR3 is TGTGCCAGCCCTCTAGGCCACAGGGATAATTCACCCCTCCACTTT. Protein: CASPLGHRDNSPLHF.

The rearrangement joins TRBV28 to TRBJ1-2, with D uncertain. Trimming shortened V by 6 bases and J by 7 bases, and 12 bases separated the two germline ends. The CDR3 covers 12 residues. Germline lookup yields CDR1 MDHEN and CDR2 SYDVKM. The CDR3 reads CASSLRLGGYTF. The CDR3 coding sequence is TGTGCCAGCAGCCTTCGACTGGGTGGCTACACCTTC.

V is TRBV5-6 and J is TRBJ1-1, with D uncertain. Germline V CDR1 and CDR2: SGHDT, YYEEEE. This CDR3 has 13 residues. Between the trimmed V and J ends, which lost 1 base and 4 bases, there was a span of 8 bases. Here the CDR3 reads CASSLPGGTEAFF. DNA for the CDR3: TGTGCCAGCAGCTTGCCGGGAGGCACTGAAGCTTTCTTT.

The rearrangement links TRBV11-1 to TRBJ2-7, with D possibly TRBD2 on 6 matching bases. This CDR3 has 14 residues. V dropped 5 bases and J dropped 2 bases, with 13 bases sitting between them. Germline values: CDR1 SGHAT, CDR2 FQDESV (reference sequence). This chain's CDR3 is CASSPWEATYEQYF. The CDR3, as DNA: TGTGCCAGCAGCCCCTGGGAGGCCACCTACGAGCAGTACTTC.

Concerning this clone: The conserved final phenylalanine or tryptophan is absent from the CDR3, which likely points to a read error. CDR3 coding DNA: TGTGCCATCCGGGACAGCGACTATGGCTACACCCTC. This encodes CAIRDSDYGYTL. This chain links TRBV10-3 with TRBJ1-2; 7 nucleotides match TRBD1. In germline, CDR1 is ENHRY, CDR2 SYGVKD. V lost 8 bases, J lost 3 bases, and 3 bases stayed unmatched. The CDR3 sequence is 12 residues long.

The chain recombines TRBV18 with TRBJ2-5; 9 nucleotides match TRBD1. Trimming took 2 bases from V and 4 from J; bases not matched to a gene: 5. Germline V gene lookup returns CDR1 KGHSH and CDR2 LQKENI. This CDR3 contains 15 residues. The CDR3 protein is CASSPGQGNSETQYF. CDR3 bases: TGTGCCAGCTCACCAGGACAGGGGAATTCAGAGACCCAGTACTTC. Full variable domain (remainder filled in from reference TRBV18 and TRBJ2-5): NAGVMQNPRHLVRRRGQEARLRCSPMKGHSHVYWYRQLPEEGLKFMVYLQKENIIDESGMPKERFSAEFPKEGPSILRIQQVVRGDSAAYFCASSPGQGNSETQYFGPGTRLLVL.

The genes are TRBV19 and TRBJ1-6; D not resolved. Trimming pared 0 bases from V and 2 bases from J, leaving 5 bases between. Germline assignment: CDR1 LNHDA and CDR2 SQIVND (reference sequence). This CDR3 spans 15 amino acids. This CDR3 is CASSIETTYNSPLHF. The CDR3 region has the DNA TGTGCCAGTAGTATAGAGACAACCTATAATTCACCCCTCCACTTT.

The V and J genes are TRBV27 and TRBJ1-5; D is uncertain. The germline V and J ends were trimmed by 3 bases and 3 bases, with 6 bases remaining between them. Germline V gene sequence: CDR1 MNHEY, CDR2 SMNVEV (reference sequence). This CDR3 comprises 13 residues. DNA for the CDR3: TGTGCCAGCAGTTTTGGCCTCAATCAGCCCCAGCATTTT. It yields the protein CASSFGLNQPQHF.

The chain uses TRBV29-1 and TRBJ1-1; D not certain. The CDR3 spans 13 residues. The germline gives CDR1 SQVTM, CDR2 ANQGSEA. V was shortened by 6 bases and J by 2 bases, with 13 bases between the two germline ends. The CDR3 region is CSVPGLYNTEAFF. The CDR3 nucleotides are TGCAGCGTGCCGGGTCTATATAACACTGAAGCTTTCTTT.

V gene TRBV27 combines with J gene TRBJ1-4; 7 nucleotides line up with TRBD1. The CDR3 has 14 amino acids. The V gene's germline CDR1 is MNHEY and CDR2 SMNVEV (reference sequence). The V gene end was trimmed by 6 bases and the J gene end by 8 bases; junction bases not matched to a gene: 9. CDR3 nucleotides: TGTGCCAGCAGGAGACAGGGAAGAGGCGAAAAACTGTTTTTT. Its protein product is CASRRQGRGEKLFF.

This chain joins TRBV7-2 and TRBJ2-3, with 7 bases matching TRBD2. Trimming at V came to 3 bases and at J to 3 bases, leaving 6 bases not matched to a gene. CDR1 is SGHTA, CDR2 FQGNSA, per germline. The CDR3 is 15 amino acids. This CDR3 is CASSFLVGLTDTQYF. The DNA for the CDR3 is TGTGCCAGCAGCTTTTTAGTGGGACTAACAGATACGCAGTATTTT. Supplemented by reference TRBV7-2 and TRBJ2-3, the full variable domain reads GAGVSQSPSNKVTEKGKDVELRCDPISGHTALYWYRQSLGQGLEFLIYFQGNSAPDKSGLPSDRFSAERTGGSVSTLTIQRTQQEDSAVYLCASSFLVGLTDTQYFGPGTRLTVL.

The chain employs TRBV9 and TRBJ2-1; D uncertain. Germline V gives CDR1 SGDLS, CDR2 YYNGEE. The V gene lost 3 bases and the J gene lost 4 bases, with 11 bases spanning the gap. The CDR3 length is 14 residues. CDR3 coding DNA: TGTGCCAGCAGCGGCCTGACAAATTACAATGAGCAGTTCTTC. It translates to CASSGLTNYNEQFF.

This chain connects TRBV29-1 to TRBJ2-7; 10 nucleotides agree with TRBD1. J was trimmed by 3 bases and V by 1 base; bases with no gene match: 6. This CDR3 is 15 amino acids long. Germline V CDR1 and CDR2: SQVTM, ANQGSEA. DNA of the CDR3: TGCAGCGTTGAAGGGGGCGGGGACAGGGGCTACGAGCAGTACTTC. Its translation: CSVEGGGDRGYEQYF.

The chain joins TRBV15 to TRBJ2-6, with D hard to call. The V gene lost 6 bases and the J gene lost 0 bases, with 12 bases spanning the gap. The germline gives CDR1 LNHNV, CDR2 YYDKDF (reference sequence). The CDR3 runs to 16 residues. The CDR3 DNA is TGTGCCACCAGTCAGCAGGCCCACTCTGGGGCCAACGTCCTGACTTTC. Protein product: CATSQQAHSGANVLTF.

The J gene is TRBJ1-2, the V gene TRBV7-9; D call uncertain. CDR3 length: 13 amino acids. The germline V and J ends were trimmed by 5 bases and 7 bases, with 14 bases remaining between them. Germline assignment: CDR1 SEHNR and CDR2 FQNEAQ (reference sequence). This chain's CDR3 is CASSPKGGSGYTF. DNA for the CDR3: TGTGCCAGCAGCCCAAAAGGAGGGTCTGGCTACACCTTC.